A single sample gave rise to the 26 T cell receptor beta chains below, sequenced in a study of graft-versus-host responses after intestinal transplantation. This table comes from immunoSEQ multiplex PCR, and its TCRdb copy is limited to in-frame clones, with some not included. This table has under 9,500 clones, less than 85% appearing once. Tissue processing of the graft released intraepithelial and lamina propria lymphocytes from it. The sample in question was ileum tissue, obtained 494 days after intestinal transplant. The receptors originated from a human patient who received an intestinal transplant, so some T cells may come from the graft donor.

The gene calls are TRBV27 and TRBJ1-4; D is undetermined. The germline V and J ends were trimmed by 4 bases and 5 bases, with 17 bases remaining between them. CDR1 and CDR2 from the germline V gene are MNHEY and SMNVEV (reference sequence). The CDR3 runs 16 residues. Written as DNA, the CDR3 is TGTGCCAGCAGTTCGGGTACACTTCGCCGAAATGAAAAACTGTTTTTT. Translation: CASSSGTLRRNEKLFF.

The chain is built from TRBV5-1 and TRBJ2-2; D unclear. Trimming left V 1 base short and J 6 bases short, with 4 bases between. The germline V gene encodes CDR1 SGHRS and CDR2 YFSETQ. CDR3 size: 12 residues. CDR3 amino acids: CASSLWPGELFF. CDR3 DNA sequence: TGCGCCAGCAGCTTGTGGCCCGGGGAGCTGTTTTTT. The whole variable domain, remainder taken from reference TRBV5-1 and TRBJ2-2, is KAGVTQTPRYLIKTRGQQVTLSCSPISGHRSVSWYQQTPGQGLQFLFEYFSETQRNKGNFPGRFSGRQFSNSRSEMNVSTLELGDSALYLCASSLWPGELFFGEGSRLTVL.

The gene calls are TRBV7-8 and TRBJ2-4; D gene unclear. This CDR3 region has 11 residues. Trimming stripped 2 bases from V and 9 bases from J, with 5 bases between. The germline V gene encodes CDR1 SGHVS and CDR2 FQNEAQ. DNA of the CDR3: TGTGCCAGCAGCTTATTGTCCATTCAGTACTTC. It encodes CASSLLSIQYF.

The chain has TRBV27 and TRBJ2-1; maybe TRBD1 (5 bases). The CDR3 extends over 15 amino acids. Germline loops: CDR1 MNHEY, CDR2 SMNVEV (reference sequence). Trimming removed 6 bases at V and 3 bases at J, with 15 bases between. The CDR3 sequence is CASSFVGVGYNEQFF. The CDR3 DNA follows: TGTGCCAGCAGCTTTGTAGGGGTGGGCTACAATGAGCAGTTCTTC.

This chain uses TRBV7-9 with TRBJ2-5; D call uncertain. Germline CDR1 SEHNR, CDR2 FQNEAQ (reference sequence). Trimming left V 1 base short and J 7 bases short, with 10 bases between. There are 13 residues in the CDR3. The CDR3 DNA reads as TGTGCCAGCAGCTTAGGGGGTGTAGGGACCCAGTACTTC. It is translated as CASSLGGVGTQYF.

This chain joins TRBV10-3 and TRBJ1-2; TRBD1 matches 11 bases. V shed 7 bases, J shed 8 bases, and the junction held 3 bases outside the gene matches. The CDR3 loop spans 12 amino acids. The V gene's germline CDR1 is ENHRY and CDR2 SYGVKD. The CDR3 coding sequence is TGTGCCATCACTAGGACAGGGGGCGGCTACACCTTC. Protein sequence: CAITRTGGGYTF.

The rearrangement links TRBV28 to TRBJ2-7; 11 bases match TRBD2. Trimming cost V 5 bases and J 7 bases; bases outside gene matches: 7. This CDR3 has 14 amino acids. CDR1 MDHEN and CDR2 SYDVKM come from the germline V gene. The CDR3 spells CASSIRLAGGEQYF. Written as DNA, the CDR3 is TGTGCCAGCAGTATCCGGCTAGCGGGAGGAGAGCAGTACTTC. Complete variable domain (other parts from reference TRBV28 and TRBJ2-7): DVKVTQSSRYLVKRTGEKVFLECVQDMDHENMFWYRQDPGLGLRLIYFSYDVKMKEKGDIPEGYSVSREKKERFSLILESASTNQTSMYLCASSIRLAGGEQYFGPGTRLTVT.

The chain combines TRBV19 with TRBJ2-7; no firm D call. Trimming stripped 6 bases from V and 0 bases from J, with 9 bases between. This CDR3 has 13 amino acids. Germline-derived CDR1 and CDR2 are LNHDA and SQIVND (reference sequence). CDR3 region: CASRPRSSYEQYF. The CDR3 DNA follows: TGTGCCAGTAGGCCGAGGAGCTCCTACGAGCAGTACTTC. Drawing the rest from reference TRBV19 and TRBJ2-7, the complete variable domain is DGGITQSPKYLFRKEGQNVTLSCEQNLNHDAMYWYRQDPGQGLRLIYYSQIVNDFQKGDIAEGYSVSREKKESFPLTVTSAQKNPTAFYLCASRPRSSYEQYFGPGTRLTVT.

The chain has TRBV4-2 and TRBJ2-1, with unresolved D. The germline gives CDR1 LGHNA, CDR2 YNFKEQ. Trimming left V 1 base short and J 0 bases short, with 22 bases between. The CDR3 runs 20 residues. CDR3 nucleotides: TGTGCCAGCAGCCAAGCAGCGCCTTCATACAGCTCGCTCTCCTACAATGAGCAGTTCTTC. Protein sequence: CASSQAAPSYSSLSYNEQFF.

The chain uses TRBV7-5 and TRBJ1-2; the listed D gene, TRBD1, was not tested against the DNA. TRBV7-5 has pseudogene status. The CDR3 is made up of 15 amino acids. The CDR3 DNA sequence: TGTGCCAGTAGTATGACACCTTCGGCCCCCTATGGCTACACCTTC. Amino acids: CASSMTPSAPYGYTF.

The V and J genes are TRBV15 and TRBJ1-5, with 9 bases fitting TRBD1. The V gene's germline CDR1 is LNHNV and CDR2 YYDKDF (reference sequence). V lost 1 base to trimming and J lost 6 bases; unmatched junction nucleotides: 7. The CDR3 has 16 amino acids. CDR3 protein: CATSRGAGGQGQPQHF. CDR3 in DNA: TGTGCCACCAGCAGAGGGGCAGGGGGACAGGGTCAGCCCCAGCATTTT.

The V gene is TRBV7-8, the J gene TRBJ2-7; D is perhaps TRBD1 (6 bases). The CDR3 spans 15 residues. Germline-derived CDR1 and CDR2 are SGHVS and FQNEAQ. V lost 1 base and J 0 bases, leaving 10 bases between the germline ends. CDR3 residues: CASSLVTGLSYEQYF. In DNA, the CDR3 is TGTGCCAGCAGCTTAGTCACAGGGCTCTCCTACGAGCAGTACTTC.

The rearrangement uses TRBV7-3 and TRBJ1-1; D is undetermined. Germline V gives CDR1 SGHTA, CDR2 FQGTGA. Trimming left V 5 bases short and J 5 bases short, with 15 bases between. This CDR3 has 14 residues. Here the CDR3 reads CASSPLVPGTEAFF. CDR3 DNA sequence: TGTGCCAGCAGCCCCCTGGTGCCGGGTACTGAAGCTTTCTTT.

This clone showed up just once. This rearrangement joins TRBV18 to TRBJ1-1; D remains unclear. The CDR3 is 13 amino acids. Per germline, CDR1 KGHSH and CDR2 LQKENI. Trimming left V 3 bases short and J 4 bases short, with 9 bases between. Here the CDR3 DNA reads TGTGCCAGCTCACCCCCGACTCGCACTGAAGCTTTCTTT. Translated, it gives CASSPPTRTEAFF.

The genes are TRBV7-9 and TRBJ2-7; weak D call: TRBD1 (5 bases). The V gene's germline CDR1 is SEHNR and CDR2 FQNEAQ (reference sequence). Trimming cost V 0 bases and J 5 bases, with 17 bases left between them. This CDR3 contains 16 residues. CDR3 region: CASSLAQPGSGNEQYF. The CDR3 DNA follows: TGTGCCAGCAGCTTAGCGCAGCCAGGGTCTGGGAACGAGCAGTACTTC.

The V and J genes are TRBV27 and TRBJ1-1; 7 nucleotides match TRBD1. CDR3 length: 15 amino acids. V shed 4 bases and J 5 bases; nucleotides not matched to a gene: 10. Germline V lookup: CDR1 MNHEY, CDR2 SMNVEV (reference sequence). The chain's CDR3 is CASSSTRTGRTEAFF. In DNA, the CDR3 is TGTGCCAGCAGTTCCACGAGGACAGGAAGGACTGAAGCTTTCTTT.

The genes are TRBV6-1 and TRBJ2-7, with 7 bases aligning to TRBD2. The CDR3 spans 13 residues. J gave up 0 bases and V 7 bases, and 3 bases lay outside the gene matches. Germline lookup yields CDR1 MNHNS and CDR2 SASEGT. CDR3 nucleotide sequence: TGTGCCAGCACGGCTAGCGGCTCCTACGAGCAGTACTTC. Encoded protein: CASTASGSYEQYF.

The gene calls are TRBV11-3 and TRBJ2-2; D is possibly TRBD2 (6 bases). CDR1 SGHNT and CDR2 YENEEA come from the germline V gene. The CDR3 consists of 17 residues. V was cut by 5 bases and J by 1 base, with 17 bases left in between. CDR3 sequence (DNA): TGTGCCAGCAGCCCCCGGGACGGGAGTGGGAACACCGGGGAGCTGTTTTTT. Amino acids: CASSPRDGSGNTGELFF.

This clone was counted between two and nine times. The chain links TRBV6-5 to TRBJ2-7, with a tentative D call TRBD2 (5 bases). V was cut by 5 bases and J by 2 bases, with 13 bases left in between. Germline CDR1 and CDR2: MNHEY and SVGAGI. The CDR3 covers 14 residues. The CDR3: CASSITTGTYEQYF. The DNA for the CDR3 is TGTGCCAGCAGTATAACGACGGGGACCTACGAGCAGTACTTC.

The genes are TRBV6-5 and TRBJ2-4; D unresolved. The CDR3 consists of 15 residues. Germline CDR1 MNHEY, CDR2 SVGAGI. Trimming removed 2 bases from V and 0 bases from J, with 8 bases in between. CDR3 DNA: TGTGCCAGCAGTTACAGCAGCTTAGCCAAAAACATTCAGTACTTC. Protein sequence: CASSYSSLAKNIQYF.

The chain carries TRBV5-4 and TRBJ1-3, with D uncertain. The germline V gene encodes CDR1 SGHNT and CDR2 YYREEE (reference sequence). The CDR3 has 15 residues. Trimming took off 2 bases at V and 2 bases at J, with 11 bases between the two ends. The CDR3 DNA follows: TGTGCCAGCAGCTTAGGCCAGGCCACTGGAAACACCATATATTTT. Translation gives CASSLGQATGNTIYF.

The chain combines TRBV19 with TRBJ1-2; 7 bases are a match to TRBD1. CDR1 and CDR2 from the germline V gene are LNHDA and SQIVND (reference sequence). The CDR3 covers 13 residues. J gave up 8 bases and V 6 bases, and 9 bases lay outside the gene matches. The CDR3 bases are TGTGCCAGTAGCCCCGGACAGGTTGGGGGCTACACCTTC. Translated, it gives CASSPGQVGGYTF.

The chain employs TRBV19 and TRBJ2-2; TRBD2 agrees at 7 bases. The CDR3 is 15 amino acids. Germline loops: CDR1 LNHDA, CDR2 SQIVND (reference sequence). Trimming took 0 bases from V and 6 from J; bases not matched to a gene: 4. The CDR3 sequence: CASSIDQGGPGELFF. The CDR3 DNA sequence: TGTGCCAGTAGTATAGATCAGGGAGGGCCCGGGGAGCTGTTTTTT.

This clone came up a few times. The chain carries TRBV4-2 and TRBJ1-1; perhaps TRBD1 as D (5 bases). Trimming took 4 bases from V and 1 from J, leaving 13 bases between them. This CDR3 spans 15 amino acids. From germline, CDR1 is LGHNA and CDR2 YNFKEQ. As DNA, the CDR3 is TGTGCCAGCAGCCGTCGGTGGCAGGGGAACACTGAAGCTTTCTTT. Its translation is CASSRRWQGNTEAFF.

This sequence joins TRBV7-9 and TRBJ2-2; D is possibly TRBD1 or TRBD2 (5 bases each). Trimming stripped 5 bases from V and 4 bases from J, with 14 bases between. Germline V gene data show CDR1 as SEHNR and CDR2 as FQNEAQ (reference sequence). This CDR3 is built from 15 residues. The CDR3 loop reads CASSDRDASTGELFF. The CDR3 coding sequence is TGTGCCAGCAGCGACCGGGACGCGAGCACCGGGGAGCTGTTTTTT.

CDR3 coding DNA: TGTGCCAGCAGCACCCCCGGGACTAGCGGGAGAGTGTCCTACGAGCAGTACTTC. This gives the protein CASSTPGTSGRVSYEQYF. This chain joins TRBV5-6 and TRBJ2-7; 14 nucleotides match TRBD2. CDR1 SGHDT and CDR2 YYEEEE come from the germline V gene. Unmatched junction bases numbered 10, after V lost 4 bases and J lost 1 base. This CDR3 has 18 residues. Drawing the rest from reference TRBV5-6 and TRBJ2-7, the complete variable domain is DAGVTQSPTHLIKTRGQQVTLRCSPKSGHDTVSWYQQALGQGPQFIFQYYEEEERQRGNFPDRFSGHQFPNYSSELNVNALLLGDSALYLCASSTPGTSGRVSYEQYFGPGTRLTVT.